This is a list of T cell receptor beta chains from one sample in a study of blood T cell repertoires in COVID-19. The method was immunoSEQ multiplex PCR; TCRdb's version includes in-frame clones alone and lacks a portion of them. The repertoire includes some 100,000 clones, 88% of them detected once, and more than 5.5% sits in the top ten. The specimen sequenced was peripheral blood. These receptors were collected from an older woman with acute or convalescent COVID-19. CDR3s leave out the opening cysteine and the closing phenylalanine or tryptophan. The order of the fields is J gene, V gene, CDR3 protein.

TRBJ2-1	TRBV3-1/TRBV3-2	ASSPPPLGGSNGEQF
TRBJ1-4	TRBV7-9	ASSRTGHGEKLF
TRBJ2-5	TRBV7-6	ASSPRSETQY
TRBJ2-5	TRBV6-5	ASTRTVPETQY
TRBJ2-1	TRBV7-9	ASSLGLAGEQF
TRBJ2-2	TRBV7-3	ALPRGATGELF
TRBJ1-4	TRBV15	ATTKGATNEKLF
TRBJ2-1	TRBV10-3	AISEPRGLAGQF
TRBJ2-1	TRBV27	ASSLSMGQGYEQF
TRBJ1-5	TRBV19	ASRTKGGSGQGGQPQH
TRBJ1-5	TRBV29-1	SVSGAGSNQPQH
TRBJ2-3	TRBV5-1	ASSLTLAGVTDTQY
TRBJ1-2	TRBV29-1	SADNFGANYGYT
TRBJ2-3	TRBV20-1	SASGESDTQY
TRBJ1-1	TRBV3-1/TRBV3-2	ASSQGTPNTEAF
TRBJ1-5	TRBV6-6	ASSPQGASQPQH
TRBJ2-1	TRBV7-2	ASSFYPLSSNEQF
TRBJ2-7	TRBV3-1/TRBV3-2	ASSQDRLAGEYEQY
TRBJ1-2	TRBV28	ASSSGTAFFYGYT
TRBJ1-1	TRBV6-6	ASRTGTVNTEAF
TRBJ2-1	TRBV19	ASSSIASSYNEQF
TRBJ2-1	TRBV19	ASSIALAGVSRVAYNEQF
TRBJ2-1	TRBV19	ASRGLAGSYNEQF
TRBJ2-7	TRBV4-1	ASSPHLAGGPYEQY